This T cell receptor beta chain was obtained from a study of cytomegalovirus exposure and HLA in healthy donors. The PCR employed 60 Vbeta primers together with 13 Jbeta primers. Data came from immunoSEQ multiplex PCR; TCRdb stores just in-frame clones and leaves some out. The sample lists approximately 100,000 clones; approximately 70% were seen once. V was trimmed by 0 bases and J by 6 bases, leaving 10 bases between them. This CDR3 has 15 amino acids. CDR1 and CDR2 (germline): SGHRS, YFSETQ. The rearrangement joins TRBV5-1 to TRBJ1-6; maybe TRBD1 (5 bases). Input material: PBMCs. This clonotype originated in a man between 45 and 60 years old in good health and CMV-seronegative. DNA of the CDR3: TGCGCCAGCAGCTTGGAGGGGTATAGTAATTCACCCCTCCACTTT. Its translation is CASSLEGYSNSPLHF.